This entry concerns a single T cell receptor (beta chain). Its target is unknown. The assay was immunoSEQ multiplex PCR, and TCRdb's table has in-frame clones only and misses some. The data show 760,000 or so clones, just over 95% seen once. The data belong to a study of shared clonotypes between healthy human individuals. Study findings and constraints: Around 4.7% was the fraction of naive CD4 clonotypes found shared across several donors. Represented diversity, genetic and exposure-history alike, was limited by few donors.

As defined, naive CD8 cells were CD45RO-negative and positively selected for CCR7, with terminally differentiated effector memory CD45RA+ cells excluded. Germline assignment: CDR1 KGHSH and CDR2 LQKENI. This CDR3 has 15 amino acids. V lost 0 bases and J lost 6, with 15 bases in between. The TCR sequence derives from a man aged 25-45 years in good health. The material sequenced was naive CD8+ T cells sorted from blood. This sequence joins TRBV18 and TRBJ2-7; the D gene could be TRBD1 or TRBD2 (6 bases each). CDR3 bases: TGTGCCAGCTCACCACCGGGGGGCGAGCATCTCGAGCAGTACTTC. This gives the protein CASSPPGGEHLEQYF.